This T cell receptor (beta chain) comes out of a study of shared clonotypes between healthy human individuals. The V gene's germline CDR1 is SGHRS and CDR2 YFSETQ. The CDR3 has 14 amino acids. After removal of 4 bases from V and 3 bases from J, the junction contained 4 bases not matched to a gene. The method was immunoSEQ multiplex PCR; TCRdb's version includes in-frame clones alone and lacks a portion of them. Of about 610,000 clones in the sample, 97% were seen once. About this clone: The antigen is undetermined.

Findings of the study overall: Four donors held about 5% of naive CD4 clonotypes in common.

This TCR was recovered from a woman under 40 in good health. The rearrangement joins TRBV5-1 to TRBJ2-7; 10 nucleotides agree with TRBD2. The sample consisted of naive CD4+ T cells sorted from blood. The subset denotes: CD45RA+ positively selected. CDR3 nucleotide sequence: TGCGCCAGCAGCCGGACTAGCGGTTTCTACGAGCAGTACTTC. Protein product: CASSRTSGFYEQYF.